The next 24 T cell receptor beta chains were all read from a single sample in a study of a mutant IDH1 vaccine in newly diagnosed glioma. These receptors lack a known antigen. Time point reported: week 5, during vaccination. Each dose delivered 300 ug of mutant IDH1 20-mer peptide subcutaneously with imiquimod. TCRdb's copy holds only in-frame clones and misses some; the assay was immunoSEQ multiplex PCR. Here the sample spans about 54,000 clones, approximately 81% being singletons. The material sequenced was PBMCs, taken from a glioma patient whose treatment included an IDH1 peptide vaccine. Source of these receptors: a man younger than 45 with glioma.

This clone came up a few times. The chain combines TRBV13 with TRBJ1-6; possible D gene TRBD1, 5 bases. The germline gives CDR1 PRHDT, CDR2 FYEKMQ (reference sequence). CDR3 length: 14 amino acids. The V and J ends lost 4 bases and 5 bases respectively, with 9 bases between them. CDR3 loop: CASSSDNHNSPLHF. The CDR3 region has the DNA TGTGCCAGCAGCTCGGACAACCATAATTCACCCCTCCACTTT.

The V and J genes are TRBV5-6 and TRBJ2-2, with D hard to call. CDR3 length: 11 amino acids. Germline V gene lookup returns CDR1 SGHDT and CDR2 YYEEEE. Trimming removed 2 bases from V and 5 bases from J, with 1 base in between. CDR3 loop: CASSFTGELFF. The CDR3 coding sequence is TGTGCCAGCAGCTTTACCGGGGAGCTGTTTTTT.

V and J are TRBV29-1 and TRBJ1-3; a possible D gene is TRBD1 (5 bases). Looked up from germline, CDR1 is SQVTM and CDR2 is ANQGSEA. V was pared by 4 bases and J by 0 bases, with 7 bases between. The CDR3 length is 13 residues. CDR3 sequence: CSVGQSSGNTIYF. CDR3 nucleotide sequence: TGCAGCGTTGGACAGTCCTCTGGAAACACCATATATTTT. Complete variable domain (other parts from reference TRBV29-1 and TRBJ1-3): SAVISQKPSRDICQRGTSLTIQCQVDSQVTMMFWYRQQPGQSLTLIATANQGSEATYESGFVIDKFPISRPNLTFSTLTVSNMSPEDSSIYLCSVGQSSGNTIYFGEGSWLTVV.

The chain joins TRBV7-8 to TRBJ2-7; D is perhaps TRBD1 or TRBD2 (6 bases each). Per the germline V gene, CDR1 is SGHVS and CDR2 is FQNEAQ. V lost 10 bases, J lost 1 base, and 17 bases lay in between. This CDR3 region has 14 residues. The CDR3 loop is CATNEGGSSYEQYF. Written as DNA, the CDR3 is TGTGCCACCAACGAAGGGGGGTCTTCCTACGAGCAGTACTTC.

V is TRBV18 and J is TRBJ1-1, with TRBD1 matching 7 bases. Germline loops: CDR1 KGHSH, CDR2 LQKENI. The CDR3 spans 15 residues. Losses at the gene ends were 4 bases for V and 5 bases for J; bases not matched to a gene: 10. The CDR3 DNA sequence: TGTGCCAGCTCACTTGACAGGGCTTTGGTTACTGAAGCTTTCTTT. This codes for CASSLDRALVTEAFF.

The chain uses TRBV7-9 and TRBJ2-1; 12 positions match TRBD2. Trimming at V came to 5 bases and at J to 10 bases, leaving 12 bases not matched to a gene. The CDR3 has 16 amino acids. CDR1 and CDR2 (germline): SEHNR, FQNEAQ (reference sequence). CDR3 bases: TGTGCCAGCAGCCCCCAGGGGCTAGCGGGGGGGAGGGAGCAGTTCTTC. It translates to CASSPQGLAGGREQFF.

V and J are TRBV20-1 and TRBJ1-2, with 8 bases identical to TRBD1. The germline V gene encodes CDR1 DFQATT and CDR2 SNEGSKA (reference sequence). The ends lost 6 bases at V and 7 bases at J; junction bases unmatched: 4. The CDR3 has 11 residues. This chain's CDR3 is CSARGQGGYTF. DNA of the CDR3: TGCAGTGCCAGGGGGCAGGGTGGCTACACCTTC.

V gene TRBV29-1 combines with J gene TRBJ1-6, with 9 bases matching TRBD1. Losses at the gene ends were 5 bases for V and 5 bases for J; bases not matched to a gene: 10. In germline, CDR1 is SQVTM, CDR2 ANQGSEA. CDR3 length equals 16 residues. In DNA form, the CDR3 reads TGCAGCGTTAAAGTGGGGACAGGGACAGATAATTCACCCCTCCACTTT. Its protein is CSVKVGTGTDNSPLHF. Full variable domain (missing parts from reference TRBV29-1 and TRBJ1-6): SAVISQKPSRDICQRGTSLTIQCQVDSQVTMMFWYRQQPGQSLTLIATANQGSEATYESGFVIDKFPISRPNLTFSTLTVSNMSPEDSSIYLCSVKVGTGTDNSPLHFGNGTRLTVT.

The chain carries TRBV7-6 and TRBJ2-3; 10 bases line up with TRBD2. V shed 2 bases and J 2 bases; nucleotides not matched to a gene: 7. There are 17 residues in the CDR3. Germline-derived CDR1 and CDR2 are SGHVS and FNYEAQ. The CDR3, as DNA: TGTGCCAGCAGCTTATCGCAGACTAGCGGGCACACAGATACGCAGTATTTT. Translating gives CASSLSQTSGHTDTQYF.

The rearrangement links TRBV15 to TRBJ1-2, with a tentative D call TRBD1 (5 bases). Trimming shortened V by 8 bases and J by 3 bases, and 19 bases separated the two germline ends. Per germline, CDR1 LNHNV and CDR2 YYDKDF (reference sequence). CDR3 size: 15 residues. CDR3 region: CATSRRSGRDYGYTF. The CDR3 nucleotides are TGTGCCACCTCACGGCGGTCAGGGAGGGACTATGGCTACACCTTC.

This rearrangement joins TRBV2 to TRBJ2-3, with 10 positions matching TRBD1. The CDR3 length is 14 residues. Germline V gives CDR1 SNHLY, CDR2 FYNNEI. V shed 4 bases and J 6 bases; nucleotides not matched to a gene: 4. The CDR3 here is CASSGQGALDTQYF. In DNA form, the CDR3 reads TGTGCCAGCAGTGGACAGGGGGCATTGGATACGCAGTATTTT.

The rearrangement uses TRBV7-2 and TRBJ1-1; 8 positions match TRBD1. There are 17 residues in the CDR3. The J segment lost 1 base and the V segment lost 1 base, leaving 8 bases of the junction unmatched. Germline assignment: CDR1 SGHTA and CDR2 FQGNSA. CDR3 region: CASSLGLLGTGNTEAFF. In nucleotides, the CDR3 is TGTGCCAGCAGCTTAGGCTTGTTAGGGACAGGGAACACTGAAGCTTTCTTT.

The chain is built from TRBV10-1 and TRBJ2-2; unclear D gene. The CDR3 loop spans 15 amino acids. V lost 0 bases to trimming and J lost 6 bases, with 11 bases between them. In germline, CDR1 is WNHNN, CDR2 SYGVQD (reference sequence). DNA for the CDR3: TGCGCCAGCAGTGAGTCCTTTTTTGGGGCCGGGGAGCTGTTTTTT. Translating it yields CASSESFFGAGELFF.

The rearrangement uses TRBV28 and TRBJ1-1; no reliable D call. The germline V gene encodes CDR1 MDHEN and CDR2 SYDVKM. V lost 1 base to trimming and J lost 3 bases, with 3 bases between them. CDR3 length: 12 residues. CDR3 DNA sequence: TGTGCCAGCAGTTTATTTTACACTGAAGCTTTCTTT. Its translation is CASSLFYTEAFF. The full variable domain, its missing parts supplied by reference TRBV28 and TRBJ1-1, is DVKVTQSSRYLVKRTGEKVFLECVQDMDHENMFWYRQDPGLGLRLIYFSYDVKMKEKGDIPEGYSVSREKKERFSLILESASTNQTSMYLCASSLFYTEAFFGQGTRLTVV.

V and J are TRBV7-6 and TRBJ2-5; maybe TRBD2 (6 bases). The CDR3 extends over 17 amino acids. Germline assignment: CDR1 SGHVS and CDR2 FNYEAQ. Trimming removed 1 base at V and 5 bases at J, with 20 bases between. CDR3 nucleotides: TGTGCCAGCAGCTTAGGCGTGATAGGCGCAGGGAGGGAGACCCAGTACTTC. This codes for CASSLGVIGAGRETQYF.

The V call is TRBV20-1, the J call TRBJ2-7, with D perhaps TRBD1 (6 bases). Between the trimmed V and J ends, which lost 6 bases and 11 bases, there was a span of 14 bases. The CDR3 is made up of 10 amino acids. The germline gives CDR1 DFQATT, CDR2 SNEGSKA (reference sequence). As DNA, the CDR3 is TGCAGTGCCCACCGGGACAAGAAGTACTTC. Translated: CSAHRDKKYF.

This clone was picked up a small number of times. The rearrangement links TRBV29-1 to TRBJ2-2; 7 bases align to TRBD1. The CDR3 covers 15 residues. J gave up 3 bases and V 5 bases, and 9 bases lay outside the gene matches. Germline V gene data show CDR1 as SQVTM and CDR2 as ANQGSEA. The CDR3 sequence is CSVYVQGFDTGELFF. DNA for the CDR3: TGCAGCGTTTATGTACAGGGGTTCGACACCGGGGAGCTGTTTTTT.

V is TRBV5-4 and J is TRBJ2-5; either TRBD1 or TRBD2 may supply D (7 bases each). Germline loops: CDR1 SGHNT, CDR2 YYREEE (reference sequence). CDR3 length: 15 amino acids. Trimming shortened V by 2 bases and J by 11 bases, and 22 bases separated the two germline ends. CDR3 DNA: TGTGCCAGCAGCTTTGGACAGGTACAGGGGAGGGAGCAGTACTTC. Its protein product is CASSFGQVQGREQYF.

The chain couples TRBV2 to TRBJ2-2, with TRBD1 matching over 8 bases. The CDR3 loop spans 19 amino acids. The germline V gene has CDR1 SNHLY and CDR2 FYNNEI. With V trimmed by 3 bases and J by 3 bases, 15 bases remained unmatched. Here the CDR3 reads CASSDPRLHRGLDTGELFF. The CDR3 bases are TGTGCCAGCAGTGATCCCCGGCTCCACAGGGGGTTGGACACCGGGGAGCTGTTTTTT.

The chain uses TRBV13 and TRBJ2-3; 9 bases are shared with TRBD2. The CDR3 is 20 residues long. Germline lookup yields CDR1 PRHDT and CDR2 FYEKMQ (reference sequence). Germline trimming cut 0 bases from V and 4 bases from J; bases unmatched to any gene: 17. CDR3 sequence reads: CASSLGLRDGGGALADTQYF. CDR3 DNA: TGTGCCAGCAGCTTAGGCCTAAGGGATGGCGGGGGGGCGTTAGCAGATACGCAGTATTTT.

V is TRBV10-2 and J is TRBJ1-2, with 9 positions matching TRBD1. Germline V gene data show CDR1 as WSHSY and CDR2 as SAAADI. Germline trimming cut 8 bases from V and 4 bases from J; bases unmatched to any gene: 8. CDR3 length: 14 residues. The CDR3 region has the DNA TGCGCCAGCGGTGGACAGGGGCCCCTCTATGGCTACACCTTC. Its protein product is CASGGQGPLYGYTF.

The chain uses TRBV9 and TRBJ2-3; D is possibly TRBD1 or TRBD2 (5 bases each). The CDR3 runs to 12 residues. Germline V CDR1 and CDR2: SGDLS, YYNGEE. Trimming took off 2 bases at V and 7 bases at J, with 8 bases between the two ends. The CDR3 DNA sequence: TGTGCCAGCAGCGTGGGACCGAATACGCAGTATTTT. It yields the protein CASSVGPNTQYF.

This clone was detected only once. This rearrangement joins TRBV6-5 to TRBJ1-6, with 7 bases identical to TRBD1. The CDR3 has 16 residues. Germline V CDR1 and CDR2: MNHEY, SVGAGI. Losses at the gene ends were 0 bases for V and 8 bases for J; bases not matched to a gene: 7. CDR3 coding DNA: TGTGCCAGCAGTTACTCGAGCAGGGGGAGGTATTCACCCCTCCACTTT. Encoded protein: CASSYSSRGRYSPLHF.

The V and J genes are TRBV5-6 and TRBJ2-5; 9 bases line up with TRBD1. V was pared by 3 bases and J by 5 bases, with 5 bases of the junction left unmatched. Looked up from germline, CDR1 is SGHDT and CDR2 is YYEEEE. This CDR3 is 14 amino acids long. CDR3 nucleotide sequence: TGTGCCAGCAGCTCGACAGGGGGGGAGGAGACCCAGTACTTC. Its translation: CASSSTGGEETQYF.